This entry lists 3 T cell receptor beta chains sequenced from one sample in a study of cytomegalovirus exposure and HLA in healthy donors. 60 Vbeta and 13 Jbeta primers were used in PCR. Assay: immunoSEQ multiplex PCR; the TCRdb copy retains only in-frame clones and omits some. This repertoire shows about 200,000 clones, around 82% found once; its top ten account for 13% to 15%. The sample comprised PBMCs. The receptors come from a woman in her twenties or thirties in good health and CMV-seropositive.

As for this clone: One end of the junction is discordant with germline, which a read error may explain. The rearrangement uses TRBV5-1 and TRBJ1-1; 10 nucleotides align to TRBD1. Germline CDR1 and CDR2: SGHRS and YFSETQ. CDR3 length: 14 amino acids. DNA for the CDR3: TGCGCCAGCAGCACGGGACAGGGGAACGCTGAAGCTTTCTTT. It is translated as CASSTGQGNAEAFF.

This rearrangement joins TRBV19 to TRBJ2-1, with TRBD2 matching 13 bases. Germline CDR1 reads LNHDA; CDR2 reads SQIVND (reference sequence). The CDR3 is made up of 16 amino acids. The J segment lost 7 bases and the V segment lost 6 bases, leaving 9 bases of the junction unmatched. The CDR3 protein is CASRRGLAGEGNEQFF. The CDR3 coding sequence is TGTGCCAGTAGAAGAGGACTAGCGGGAGAGGGGAATGAGCAGTTCTTC. The full variable domain, in which reference TRBV19 and TRBJ2-1 provide the parts outside the CDR3, is DGGITQSPKYLFRKEGQNVTLSCEQNLNHDAMYWYRQDPGQGLRLIYYSQIVNDFQKGDIAEGYSVSREKKESFPLTVTSAQKNPTAFYLCASRRGLAGEGNEQFFGPGTRLTVL.

The chain combines TRBV5-1 with TRBJ1-3; possibly TRBD1 for D (5 bases). The V end lost 4 bases, the J end lost 3 bases, and 17 bases lay between the germline ends. The germline CDR1 and CDR2 sequences are SGHRS and YFSETQ. The CDR3 consists of 16 residues. DNA of the CDR3: TGCGCCAGCAGCCGACCTGGGGGGAGCGATGGAAACACCATATATTTT. Protein sequence: CASSRPGGSDGNTIYF. Full variable domain (rest looked up from reference TRBV5-1 and TRBJ1-3): KAGVTQTPRYLIKTRGQQVTLSCSPISGHRSVSWYQQTPGQGLQFLFEYFSETQRNKGNFPGRFSGRQFSNSRSEMNVSTLELGDSALYLCASSRPGGSDGNTIYFGEGSWLTVV.